The rows below give T cell receptor beta chains drawn from one sample of a study of vaccination and CD4 T cells after COVID-19. TCRdb reprocessed the PCR reads via MiXCR and lists one record per CDR3 protein. Of more than 25,000 distinct CDR3 sequences in the sample, around 60% were seen once. These receptors' targets are unknown. The sample was CD4+ T cells from blood, cultured in vitro, taken after SARS-CoV-2 vaccination. The source is a human donor who received a COVID-19 vaccine. CDR3s leave out the opening cysteine and the closing phenylalanine or tryptophan. The D gene is left open where the match is weak.

TRBJ1-4 | TRBV9 | . | ASSVGPTNEKLF
TRBJ2-3 | TRBV5-4 | TRBD2 | ASSHTRGGGARTDTQY
TRBJ1-1 | TRBV6-2/TRBV6-3 | . | ASSYYGPNTEAF
TRBJ1-3 | TRBV7-6 | TRBD1 | ASSPLTGTGNTIY
TRBJ2-5 | TRBV5-6 | . | ATMGSGVSSETQY
TRBJ2-2 | TRBV19 | . | ASSRGRVTGELF
TRBJ2-5 | TRBV2 | TRBD1 | ASSVNRGPGETQY
TRBJ2-7 | TRBV1 | . | TSSRTSGGYEQY
TRBJ2-3 | TRBV5-6 | . | ASSFNVLTDTQY
TRBJ2-5 | TRBV20-1 | TRBD2 | SARRGRLAGGRETQY
TRBJ1-6 | TRBV24-1 | . | ATKTGPKDSYNSPLH
TRBJ1-5 | TRBV19 | TRBD1 | ASSSAGGVRNQPQH
TRBJ1-5 | TRBV2 | . | ASSQGPQSNQPQH
TRBJ1-2 | TRBV27 | . | ASSLSVGAGYGYT
TRBJ1-2 | TRBV20-1 | . | SARQDSTYGYT
TRBJ2-7 | TRBV2 | TRBD1 | ATQQGPPYEQY
TRBJ2-7 | TRBV5-6 | TRBD1 | ASSLDPTGEAEQY